This TCR beta chain stems from a study of blood T cells in healthy people across ages. The germline CDR1 and CDR2 sequences are SEHNR and FQNEAQ (reference sequence). The CDR3 has 15 amino acids. For the second PCR, which ran for about 7 to 11 cycles, a sample-barcoded 5' primer and a J-beta primer mix were used. TCRdb independently ran MiXCR on the 5' RACE reads; one entry per CDR3 protein. In the table there are hundreds of thousands of distinct CDR3 sequences, approximately 30% of which are singletons. Healthy Caucasian individuals from Russia aged about 6 to 90 served as donors. This clonotype was seen a single time. At one boundary the junction diverges from the germline segment, which might be a read error.

The TCR originated in a woman of 80 years or more in good health. The material sequenced was blood. The chain couples TRBV7-9 to TRBJ1-4, with D uncertain. The CDR3 here is CASSLVVATNEKRFF. The CDR3 coding sequence is TGTGCCAGCAGCTTAGTGGTTGCAACTAATGAAAAACGGTTTTTT.